This T cell receptor (beta chain) derives from a study of T cells in Graves' hyperthyroidism and ophthalmopathy. V was shortened by 4 bases and J by 0 bases, with 15 bases between the two germline ends. The CDR3 sequence is 16 residues long. Germline V gene sequence: CDR1 MGHRA, CDR2 YSYEKL. General study points: Separation of ophthalmopathy from stable hyperthyroidism was achieved by a 13 V-J model.

RNA transcripts were the template for amplifying TCR beta CDR3 regions. HTBI primers were employed in a first-round RT-PCR of the TCR CDR3. Each CDR3 protein gets one entry after TCRdb re-called the multiplex PCR reads with MiXCR. The sample includes around 450,000 distinct CDR3 sequences, 15% to 18% of them seen just once. Points on this clonotype: Its target is unknown.

Exclusion of patients followed from uncontrolled infection, other autoimmune disease, pregnancy or lactation. Clinical symptoms, serum thyroxine, TRAb, thyroid ultrasound and orbital computed tomography established diagnosis. The sequence derives from a woman aged 18-30 years with Graves' hyperthyroidism. The specimen was blood. The chain couples TRBV4-1 to TRBJ2-5, with D perhaps given as TRBD1 or TRBD2 (6 bases each). This CDR3 is CASSPTQGTHQETQYF. The CDR3 coding sequence is TGCGCCAGCAGCCCCACCCAGGGGACTCACCAAGAGACCCAGTACTTC.